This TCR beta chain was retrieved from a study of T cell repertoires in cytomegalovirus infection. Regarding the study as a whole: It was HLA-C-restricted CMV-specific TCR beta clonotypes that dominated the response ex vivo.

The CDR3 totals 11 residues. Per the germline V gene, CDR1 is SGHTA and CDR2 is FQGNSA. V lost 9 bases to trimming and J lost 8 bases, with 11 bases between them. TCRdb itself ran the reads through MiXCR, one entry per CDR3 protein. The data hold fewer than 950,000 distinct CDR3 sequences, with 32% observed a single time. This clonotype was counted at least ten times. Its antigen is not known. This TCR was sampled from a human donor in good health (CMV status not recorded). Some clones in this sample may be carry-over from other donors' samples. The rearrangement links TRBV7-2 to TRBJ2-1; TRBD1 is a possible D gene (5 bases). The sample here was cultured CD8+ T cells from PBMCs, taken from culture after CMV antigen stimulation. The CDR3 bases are TGTGCCAGTAGGGCAGGGCATGAGCAGTTCTTC. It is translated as CASRAGHEQFF. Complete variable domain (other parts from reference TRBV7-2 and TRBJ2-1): GAGVSQSPSNKVTEKGKDVELRCDPISGHTALYWYRQSLGQGLEFLIYFQGNSAPDKSGLPSDRFSAERTGGSVSTLTIQRTQQEDSAVYLCASRAGHEQFFGPGTRLTVL.